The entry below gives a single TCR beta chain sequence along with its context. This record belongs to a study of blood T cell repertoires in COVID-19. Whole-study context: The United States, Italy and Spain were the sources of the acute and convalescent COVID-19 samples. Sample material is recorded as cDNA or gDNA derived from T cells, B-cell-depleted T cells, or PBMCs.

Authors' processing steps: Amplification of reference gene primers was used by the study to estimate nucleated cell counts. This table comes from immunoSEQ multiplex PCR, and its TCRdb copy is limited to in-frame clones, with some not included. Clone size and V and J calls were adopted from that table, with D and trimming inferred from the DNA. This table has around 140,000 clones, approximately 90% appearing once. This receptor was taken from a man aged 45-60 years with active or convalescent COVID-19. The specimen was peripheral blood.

The CDR3 region is CASSPDRGLNYGYTF. The CDR3 DNA reads TGTGCCAGCAGCCCCGACAGGGGGCTTAACTATGGCTACACCTTC. The V call is TRBV11-2, the J call TRBJ1-2; 10 bases line up with TRBD1. The V segment lost 5 bases and the J segment 1 base; nucleotides outside the gene matches: 4. The germline V gene encodes CDR1 SGHAT and CDR2 FQNNGV. The CDR3 totals 15 residues.